These 21 T cell receptor beta chains were sequenced from one sample in a study of cytomegalovirus exposure and HLA in healthy donors. Sequencing was performed with immunoSEQ multiplex PCR; in TCRdb, only in-frame clones are kept and a portion is missing. The data hold 180,000 or so clones, with approximately 89% observed a single time. Sequencing input: PBMCs. The receptors derive from a man aged 25 to 40 in good health and CMV-seropositive.

The chain uses TRBV19 and TRBJ1-4; D gene unclear. Germline V gene sequence: CDR1 LNHDA, CDR2 SQIVND (reference sequence). V was cut by 6 bases and J by 8 bases, with 10 bases left in between. The CDR3 is made up of 12 amino acids. This CDR3 reads CASSTTREKLFF. The CDR3 nucleotides are TGTGCCAGTAGCACCACAAGGGAAAAACTGTTTTTT.

The CDR3 nucleotides are TGTGCCAGCAGCCGGACAGGGGCAAACACCATATATTTT. This gives the protein CASSRTGANTIYF. The chain recombines TRBV7-2 with TRBJ1-3, with 9 bases aligning to TRBD1. CDR3 length: 13 residues. The V segment lost 5 bases and the J segment 6 bases; nucleotides outside the gene matches: 2. Germline CDR1 and CDR2: SGHTA and FQGNSA.

CDR3 bases: TGTGCCAGCAGCTTAGGCTACCGGGCCTATGGCTACACCTTC. It codes for CASSLGYRAYGYTF. V gene TRBV6-5 combines with J gene TRBJ1-2; D gene uncertain. CDR1 is MNHEY, CDR2 SVGAGI, per germline. Trimming pared 6 bases from V and 4 bases from J, leaving 15 bases between. This CDR3 region has 14 residues.

The chain joins TRBV12-2 to TRBJ2-6; the table's TRBD2 call for D was not verified on the DNA. TRBV12-2 is given as a pseudogene. This CDR3 has 16 amino acids. CDR3 coding DNA: TGTGCAAGTCGCTTAGAAGGGAGTTCTGGGGCCAACGTCCTGACTTTC. Amino acids: CASRLEGSSGANVLTF.

This chain joins TRBV30 and TRBJ2-5; 8 positions match TRBD2. CDR1 and CDR2 (germline): GTSNPN, SVGIG (reference sequence). Trimming at V came to 0 bases and at J to 4 bases, leaving 7 bases not matched to a gene. The CDR3 loop spans 15 amino acids. CDR3 residues: CAWSVPGGRPETQYF. The CDR3 DNA reads as TGTGCCTGGAGTGTACCGGGGGGGCGACCAGAGACCCAGTACTTC. The whole variable domain, filled in from reference TRBV30 and TRBJ2-5, reads SQTIHQWPATLVQPVGSPLSLECTVEGTSNPNLYWYRQAAGRGLQLLFYSVGIGQISSEVPQNLSASRPQDRQFILSSKKLLLSDSGFYLCAWSVPGGRPETQYFGPGTRLLVL.

The rearrangement links TRBV4-1 to TRBJ1-2, with a tentative D call TRBD1 (5 bases). The CDR3 has 15 residues. Looked up from germline, CDR1 is MGHRA and CDR2 is YSYEKL. V was trimmed by 1 base and J by 4 bases, leaving 13 bases between them. CDR3 loop: CASSQAGLGLYGYTF. The CDR3 coding sequence is TGCGCCAGCAGCCAAGCAGGGTTGGGGCTCTATGGCTACACCTTC.

The rearrangement joins TRBV11-3 to TRBJ2-3; 14 nucleotides agree with TRBD2. V lost 5 bases and J lost 5; bases outside the gene matches: 6. The CDR3 totals 16 residues. CDR1 is SGHNT and CDR2 is YENEEA in the germline V gene. CDR3 in amino acids: CASSPPTSGGEDTQYF. Here the CDR3 DNA reads TGTGCCAGCAGCCCCCCGACTAGCGGGGGGGAAGATACGCAGTATTTT.

The chain combines TRBV18 with TRBJ2-3; D ambiguous. Germline V gives CDR1 KGHSH, CDR2 LQKENI. CDR3 length: 14 residues. V shed 0 bases and J shed 3 bases, with 7 bases lying between them. The CDR3 DNA reads TGTGCCAGCTCACCACCGCTAGGGACAGATACGCAGTATTTT. The encoded protein is CASSPPLGTDTQYF.

This clone was seen a handful of times. The V call is TRBV28, the J call TRBJ2-7, with D perhaps assigned TRBD1 or TRBD2 (5 bases each). CDR3 size: 15 residues. V dropped 7 bases and J dropped 4 bases, with 20 bases sitting between them. Germline loops: CDR1 MDHEN, CDR2 SYDVKM. CDR3 nucleotide sequence: TGTGCCAGCATTAGCTCAGGGAGAGATTTTTACGAGCAGTACTTC. Its translation: CASISSGRDFYEQYF.

This clone has only a few counts. The chain employs TRBV6-6 and TRBJ1-3, with D possibly being TRBD1 (5 bases). V lost 6 bases and J lost 7, with 22 bases in between. CDR1 is MNHNY, CDR2 SVGAGI, per germline (reference sequence). The CDR3 spans 16 residues. CDR3 in amino acids: CASSPQLSQGGNTIYF. CDR3 DNA: TGTGCCAGCAGCCCCCAACTATCCCAGGGCGGCAACACCATATATTTT.

The rearrangement joins TRBV15 to TRBJ2-7; D remains ambiguous. Germline CDR1 reads LNHNV; CDR2 reads YYDKDF (reference sequence). The V gene lost 1 base and the J gene lost 1 base, with 8 bases spanning the gap. The CDR3 is 14 amino acids. CDR3 region: CATSRGTGSYEQYF. DNA for the CDR3: TGTGCCACCAGCAGAGGGACGGGTTCCTACGAGCAGTACTTC.

The DNA for the CDR3 is TGTGCCATCAGTGAGGGAAATAGGCTTAATTCACCCCTCCACTTT. Translated: CAISEGNRLNSPLHF. The chain employs TRBV10-3 and TRBJ1-6; D is unclear. V was shortened by 2 bases and J by 6 bases, with 11 bases between the two germline ends. This CDR3 contains 15 residues. Germline V lookup: CDR1 ENHRY, CDR2 SYGVKD.

This chain joins TRBV6-5 and TRBJ2-1, with 12 nucleotides matching TRBD2. The CDR3 totals 15 residues. V shed 2 bases, J shed 7 bases, and the junction held 3 bases outside the gene matches. Germline V gene sequence: CDR1 MNHEY, CDR2 SVGAGI. The CDR3 loop is CASSYTSGGPNEQFF. CDR3 in DNA: TGTGCCAGCAGTTACACTAGCGGGGGGCCTAATGAGCAGTTCTTC.

The genes are TRBV29-1 and TRBJ2-3, with D perhaps being TRBD1 or TRBD2 (5 bases each). The CDR3 covers 15 residues. The V end lost 6 bases, the J end lost 0 bases, and 16 bases lay between the germline ends. The germline CDR1 and CDR2 sequences are SQVTM and ANQGSEA. CDR3 sequence (DNA): TGCAGCGTCGAAAACCGGGGCAGCAGCACAGATACGCAGTATTTT. Amino acids: CSVENRGSSTDTQYF.

The DNA of the CDR3 is TGCGCCAGCAGCTTGAGCTCCTACGAGCAGTACTTC. It specifies CASSLSSYEQYF. V usage is TRBV5-1 and J usage is TRBJ2-7; D gene unclear. V lost 1 base to trimming and J lost 0 bases, with 2 bases between them. CDR1 is SGHRS and CDR2 is YFSETQ in the germline V gene. The CDR3 contains 12 residues.

The rearrangement links TRBV18 to TRBJ2-3; D gene ambiguous. With 6 bases removed from V and 2 bases from J, the gap between germline ends came to 3 bases. The CDR3 extends over 11 amino acids. The V gene's germline CDR1 is KGHSH and CDR2 LQKENI. In nucleotides, the CDR3 is TGTGCCAGCTCCCCCACAGATACGCAGTATTTT. As protein: CASSPTDTQYF.

This clone has a single count. The chain is built from TRBV6-5 and TRBJ1-5; no reliable D call. Germline CDR1 is MNHEY and CDR2 is SVGAGI. The CDR3 is 13 amino acids. The V end was cut by 2 bases, the J end by 7 bases, with 9 bases between. CDR3 region: CASSYKVGQPQHF. Written as DNA, the CDR3 is TGTGCCAGCAGTTACAAGGTTGGGCAGCCCCAGCATTTT.

The chain links TRBV30 to TRBJ1-1, with unresolved D. Looked up from germline, CDR1 is GTSNPN and CDR2 is SVGIG (reference sequence). The V gene lost 5 bases and the J gene lost 0 bases, with 7 bases spanning the gap. The CDR3 is made up of 12 amino acids. CDR3 in amino acids: CAWEEMNTEAFF. The CDR3 DNA sequence: TGTGCCTGGGAGGAGATGAACACTGAAGCTTTCTTT.

This chain uses TRBV25-1 with TRBJ1-1; D gene uncertain. Trimming stripped 3 bases from V and 1 base from J, with 6 bases between. This CDR3 has 13 residues. The germline V gene encodes CDR1 MGHDK and CDR2 SYGVNS. The CDR3 region has the DNA TGTGCCAGCAGTGACAAGTGGAACACTGAAGCTTTCTTT. Translated, it gives CASSDKWNTEAFF.

This clone appeared a single time. The chain recombines TRBV27 with TRBJ2-3; 8 bases align to TRBD1. V shed 5 bases and J 0 bases; nucleotides not matched to a gene: 16. The CDR3 length is 19 residues. Germline V lookup: CDR1 MNHEY, CDR2 SMNVEV (reference sequence). The CDR3 loop is CASSALPGQEPASTDTQYF. CDR3 coding DNA: TGTGCCAGCAGTGCCCTTCCGGGACAGGAGCCAGCTAGCACAGATACGCAGTATTTT.

This clone showed up just once. V is TRBV5-1 and J is TRBJ1-4, with D tentatively TRBD1 (6 bases). V gave up 0 bases and J gave up 8 bases, with 14 bases separating them. The CDR3 is 15 amino acids. Germline-derived CDR1 and CDR2 are SGHRS and YFSETQ. Written as DNA, the CDR3 is TGCGCCAGCAGCTTGGTGACAGGTTCGATGGAAAAACTGTTTTTT. Translation: CASSLVTGSMEKLFF. Full variable domain (rest looked up from reference TRBV5-1 and TRBJ1-4): KAGVTQTPRYLIKTRGQQVTLSCSPISGHRSVSWYQQTPGQGLQFLFEYFSETQRNKGNFPGRFSGRQFSNSRSEMNVSTLELGDSALYLCASSLVTGSMEKLFFGSGTQLSVL.